The TCR beta chain under discussion was sequenced for a study of human T cells and chemical hapten exposure. Study-wide results and caveats: Donors had alopecia, so their immune response may differ from healthy people's. The number of TCRs over 1 in 1000 frequency stayed unchanged after DPC.

The time point was: pre-sensitization, week 0. Treatment here: therapeutic diphenylcyclopropenone sensitization with weekly scalp DPC. In every case, blood was obtained before the patch test was applied. V was clipped by 0 bases and J by 2 bases, with 11 bases between them. CDR1 and CDR2 from the germline V gene are ENHRY and SYGVKD. The CDR3 is made up of 15 amino acids. In the source study's methods: Sample TCR counts, which ranged from roughly 23,224 to 750,000, had a median of approximately 100,000. One entry per CDR3 protein results from TCRdb running MiXCR on the RACE reads. Clone size and V and J calls follow TCRdb, not the original study. The data contain approximately 180,000 distinct CDR3 sequences, more than 25% of them singletons. Concerning this clonotype itself: Its specificity is unknown.

This sequence joins TRBV10-3 and TRBJ2-7; D is perhaps TRBD1 (5 bases). The source was whole blood, collected in connection with sensitization to the hapten diphenylcyclopropenone (DPC). The receptor was derived from a woman aged 25 to 39 with alopecia areata. Some clones in this sample may be carry-over from other donors' samples. CDR3 residues: CAISESNRSPYEQYF. The CDR3 DNA reads TGTGCCATCAGTGAGTCAAACAGGAGTCCCTACGAGCAGTACTTC.